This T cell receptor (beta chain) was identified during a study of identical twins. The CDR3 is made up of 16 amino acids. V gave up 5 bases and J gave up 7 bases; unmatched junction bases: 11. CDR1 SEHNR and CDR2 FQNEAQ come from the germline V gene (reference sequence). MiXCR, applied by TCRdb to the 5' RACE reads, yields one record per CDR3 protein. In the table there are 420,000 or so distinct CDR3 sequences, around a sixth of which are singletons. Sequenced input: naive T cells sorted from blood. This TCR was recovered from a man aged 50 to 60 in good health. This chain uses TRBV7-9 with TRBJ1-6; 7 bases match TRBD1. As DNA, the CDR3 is TGTGCCAGCAGCCCTGGAATCGGGACAGTCAATTCACCCCTCCACTTT. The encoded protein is CASSPGIGTVNSPLHF.